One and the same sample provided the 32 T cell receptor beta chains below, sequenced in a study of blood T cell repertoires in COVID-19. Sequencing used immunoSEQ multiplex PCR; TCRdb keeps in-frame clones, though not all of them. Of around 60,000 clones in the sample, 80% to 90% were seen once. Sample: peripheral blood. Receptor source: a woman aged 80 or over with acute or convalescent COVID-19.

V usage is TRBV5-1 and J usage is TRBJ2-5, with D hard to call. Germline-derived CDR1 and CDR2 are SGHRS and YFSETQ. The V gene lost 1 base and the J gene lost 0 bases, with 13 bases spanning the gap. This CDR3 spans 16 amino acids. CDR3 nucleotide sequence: TGCGCCAGCAGCTTGAGTCCAGGTGGATACCAAGAGACCCAGTACTTC. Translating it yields CASSLSPGGYQETQYF.

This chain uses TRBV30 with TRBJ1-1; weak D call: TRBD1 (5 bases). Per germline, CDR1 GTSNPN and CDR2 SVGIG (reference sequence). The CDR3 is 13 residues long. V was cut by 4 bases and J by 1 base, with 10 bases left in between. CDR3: CAWTPQANTEAFF. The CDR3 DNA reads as TGTGCCTGGACCCCACAGGCGAACACTGAAGCTTTCTTT.

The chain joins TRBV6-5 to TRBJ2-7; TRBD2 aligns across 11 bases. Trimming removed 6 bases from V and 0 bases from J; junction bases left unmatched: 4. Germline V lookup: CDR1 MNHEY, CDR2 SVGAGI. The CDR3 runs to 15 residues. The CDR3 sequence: CASSLAGGISYEQYF. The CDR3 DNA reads TGTGCCAGCAGCTTAGCGGGGGGGATCTCCTACGAGCAGTACTTC.

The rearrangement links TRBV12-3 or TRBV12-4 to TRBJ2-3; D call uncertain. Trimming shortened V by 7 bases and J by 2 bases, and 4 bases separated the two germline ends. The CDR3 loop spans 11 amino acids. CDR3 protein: CASTNTDTQYF. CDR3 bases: TGTGCCAGCACCAACACAGATACGCAGTATTTT.

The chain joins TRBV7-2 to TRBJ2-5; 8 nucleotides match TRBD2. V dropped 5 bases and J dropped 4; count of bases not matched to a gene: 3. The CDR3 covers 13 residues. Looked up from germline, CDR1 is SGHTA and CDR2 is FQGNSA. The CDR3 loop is CASSPGLGETQYF. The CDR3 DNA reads TGTGCCAGCAGCCCGGGACTAGGAGAGACCCAGTACTTC. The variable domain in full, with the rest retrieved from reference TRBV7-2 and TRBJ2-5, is GAGVSQSPSNKVTEKGKDVELRCDPISGHTALYWYRQSLGQGLEFLIYFQGNSAPDKSGLPSDRFSAERTGGSVSTLTIQRTQQEDSAVYLCASSPGLGETQYFGPGTRLLVL.

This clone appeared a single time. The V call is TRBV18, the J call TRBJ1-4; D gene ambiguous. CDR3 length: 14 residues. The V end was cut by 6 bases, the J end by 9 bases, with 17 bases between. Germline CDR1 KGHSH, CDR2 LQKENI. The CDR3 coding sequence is TGTGCCAGCTCGATATCGGGTCGCTTCCAAAAACTGTTTTTT. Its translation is CASSISGRFQKLFF.

The CDR3 here is CASSPDNRGQGEQFF. CDR3 DNA sequence: TGTGCCAGCAGCCCCGACAATAGGGGTCAAGGTGAGCAGTTCTTC. The V call is TRBV7-3, the J call TRBJ2-1; weak D call: TRBD1 (5 bases). Germline V gives CDR1 SGHTA, CDR2 FQGTGA. This CDR3 has 15 amino acids. V lost 5 bases and J lost 9, with 20 bases in between.

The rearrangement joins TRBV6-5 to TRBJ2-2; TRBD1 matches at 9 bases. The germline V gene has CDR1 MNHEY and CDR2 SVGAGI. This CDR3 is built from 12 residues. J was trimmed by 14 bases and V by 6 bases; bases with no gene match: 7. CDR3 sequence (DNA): TGTGCCAGCAGGTCCGGGACAGGGATCCTGTTTTTT. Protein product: CASRSGTGILFF.

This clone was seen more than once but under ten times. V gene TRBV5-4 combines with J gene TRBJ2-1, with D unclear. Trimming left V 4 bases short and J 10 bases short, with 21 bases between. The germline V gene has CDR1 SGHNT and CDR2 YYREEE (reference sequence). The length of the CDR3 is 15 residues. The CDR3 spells CASSLTSARHGEQFF. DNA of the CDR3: TGTGCCAGCAGCCTGACTTCGGCGCGCCACGGGGAGCAGTTCTTC.

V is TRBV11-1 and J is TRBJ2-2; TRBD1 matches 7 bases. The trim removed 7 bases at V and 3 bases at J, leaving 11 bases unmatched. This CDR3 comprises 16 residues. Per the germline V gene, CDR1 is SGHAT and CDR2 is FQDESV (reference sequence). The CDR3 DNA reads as TGTGCCAGCACAAGGGGGCCGGGTATGGACACCGGGGAGCTGTTTTTT. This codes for CASTRGPGMDTGELFF.

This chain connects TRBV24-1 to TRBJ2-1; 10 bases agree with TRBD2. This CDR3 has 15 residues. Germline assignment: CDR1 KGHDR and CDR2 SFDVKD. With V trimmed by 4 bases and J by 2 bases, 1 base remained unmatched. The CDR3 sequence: CATSDLAGAYNEQFF. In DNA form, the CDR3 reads TGTGCCACCAGTGACCTAGCGGGAGCCTACAATGAGCAGTTCTTC.

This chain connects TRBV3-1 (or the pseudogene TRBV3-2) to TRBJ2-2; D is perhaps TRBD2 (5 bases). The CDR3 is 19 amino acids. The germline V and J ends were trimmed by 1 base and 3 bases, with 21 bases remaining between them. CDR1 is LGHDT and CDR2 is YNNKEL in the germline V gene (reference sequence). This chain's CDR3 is CASSQVVSPKRRDTGELFF. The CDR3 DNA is TGTGCCAGCAGCCAAGTCGTATCCCCTAAGCGGCGAGACACCGGGGAGCTGTTTTTT.

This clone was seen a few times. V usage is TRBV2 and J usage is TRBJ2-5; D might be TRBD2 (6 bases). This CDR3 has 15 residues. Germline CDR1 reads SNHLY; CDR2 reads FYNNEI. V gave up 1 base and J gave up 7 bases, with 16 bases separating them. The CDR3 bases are TGTGCCAGCAGTGAAGTAGGGCTAGCGAGGGGGACCCAGTACTTC. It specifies CASSEVGLARGTQYF.

CDR3 DNA sequence: TGCGCCAGCAGGTCGGGGGATGAGCAGTTCTTC. It is translated as CASRSGDEQFF. This sequence joins TRBV5-1 and TRBJ2-1; D perhaps matches TRBD2 (6 bases). Deletions cut 5 bases from V and 8 bases from J, with 8 bases between. CDR1 is SGHRS and CDR2 is YFSETQ in the germline V gene. The CDR3 consists of 11 residues.

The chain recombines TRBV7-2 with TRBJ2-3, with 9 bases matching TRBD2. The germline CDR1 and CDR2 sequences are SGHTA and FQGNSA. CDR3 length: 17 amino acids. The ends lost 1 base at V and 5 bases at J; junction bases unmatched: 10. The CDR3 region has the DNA TGTGCCAGCAGCTTAGTCCCGGCTAGCGGGGTGGTAGATACGCAGTATTTT. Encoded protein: CASSLVPASGVVDTQYF.

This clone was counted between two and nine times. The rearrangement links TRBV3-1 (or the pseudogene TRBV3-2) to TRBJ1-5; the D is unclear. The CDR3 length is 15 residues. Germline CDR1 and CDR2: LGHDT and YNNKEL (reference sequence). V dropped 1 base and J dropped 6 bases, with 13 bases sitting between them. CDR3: CASSQGIFGGQPQHF. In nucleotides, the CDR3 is TGTGCCAGCAGCCAAGGTATTTTCGGAGGTCAGCCCCAGCATTTT.

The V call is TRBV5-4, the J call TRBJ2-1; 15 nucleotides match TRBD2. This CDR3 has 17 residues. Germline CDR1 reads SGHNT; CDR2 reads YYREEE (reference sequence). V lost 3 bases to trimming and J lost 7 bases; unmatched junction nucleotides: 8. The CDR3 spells CASSSGLAGGYRNEQFF. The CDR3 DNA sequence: TGTGCCAGCAGCTCGGGACTAGCGGGGGGTTATAGGAATGAGCAGTTCTTC.

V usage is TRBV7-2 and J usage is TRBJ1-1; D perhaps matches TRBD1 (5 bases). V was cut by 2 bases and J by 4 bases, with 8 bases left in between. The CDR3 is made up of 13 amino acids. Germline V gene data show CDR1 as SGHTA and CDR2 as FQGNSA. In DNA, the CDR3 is TGTGCCAGCAGCTTATGGGGGGGCACTGAAGCTTTCTTT. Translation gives CASSLWGGTEAFF.

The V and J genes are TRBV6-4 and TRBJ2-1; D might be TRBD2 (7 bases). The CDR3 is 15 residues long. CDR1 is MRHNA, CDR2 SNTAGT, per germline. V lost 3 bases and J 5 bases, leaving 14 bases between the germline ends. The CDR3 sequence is CASSEAGAANNEQFF. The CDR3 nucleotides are TGTGCCAGCAGTGAGGCGGGGGCCGCTAACAATGAGCAGTTCTTC.

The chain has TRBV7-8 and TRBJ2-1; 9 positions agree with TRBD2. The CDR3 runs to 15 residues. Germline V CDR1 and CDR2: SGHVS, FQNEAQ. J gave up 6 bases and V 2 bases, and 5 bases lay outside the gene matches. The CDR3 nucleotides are TGTGCCAGCAGCTTACCTGCGGGAGGGTTCAATGAGCAGTTCTTC. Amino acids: CASSLPAGGFNEQFF.

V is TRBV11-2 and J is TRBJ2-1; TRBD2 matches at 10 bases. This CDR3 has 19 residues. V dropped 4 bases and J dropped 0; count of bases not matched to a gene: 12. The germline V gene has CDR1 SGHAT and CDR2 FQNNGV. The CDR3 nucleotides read TGTGCCAGCAGCTGGCCAACTAGCGGGAAGTTCCGCTCCTACAATGAGCAGTTCTTC. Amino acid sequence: CASSWPTSGKFRSYNEQFF.

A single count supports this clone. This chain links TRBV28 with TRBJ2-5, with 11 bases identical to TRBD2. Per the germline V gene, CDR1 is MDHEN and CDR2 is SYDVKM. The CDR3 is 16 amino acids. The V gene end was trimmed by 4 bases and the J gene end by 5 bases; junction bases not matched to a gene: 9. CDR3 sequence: CASSSSGTSGLETQYF. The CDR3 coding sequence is TGTGCCAGCAGTTCTTCCGGGACTAGCGGTTTGGAGACCCAGTACTTC.

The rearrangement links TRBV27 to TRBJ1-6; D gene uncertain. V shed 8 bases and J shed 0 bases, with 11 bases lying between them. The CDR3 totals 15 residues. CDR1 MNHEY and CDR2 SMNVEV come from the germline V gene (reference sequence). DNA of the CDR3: TGTGCCAGCCATCCCGGAGGCTCCTATAATTCACCCCTCCACTTT. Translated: CASHPGGSYNSPLHF.

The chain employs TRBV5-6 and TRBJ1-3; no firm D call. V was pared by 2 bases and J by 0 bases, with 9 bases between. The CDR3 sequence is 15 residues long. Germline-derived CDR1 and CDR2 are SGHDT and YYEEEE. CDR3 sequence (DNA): TGTGCCAGCAGCTTATACAGCCTCTCTGGAAACACCATATATTTT. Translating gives CASSLYSLSGNTIYF.

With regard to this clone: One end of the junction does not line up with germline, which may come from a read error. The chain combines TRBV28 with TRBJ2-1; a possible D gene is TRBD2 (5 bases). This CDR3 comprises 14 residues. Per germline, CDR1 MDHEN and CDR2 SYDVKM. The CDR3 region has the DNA TGTGCCAGCCGTTTGGTTGGCGGGTACAATGAGCAGTTCTTC. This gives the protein CASRLVGGYNEQFF. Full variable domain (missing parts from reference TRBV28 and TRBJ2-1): DVKVTQSSRYLVKRTGEKVFLECVQDMDHENMFWYRQDPGLGLRLIYFSYDVKMKEKGDIPEGYSVSREKKERFSLILESASTNQTSMYLCASRLVGGYNEQFFGPGTRLTVL.

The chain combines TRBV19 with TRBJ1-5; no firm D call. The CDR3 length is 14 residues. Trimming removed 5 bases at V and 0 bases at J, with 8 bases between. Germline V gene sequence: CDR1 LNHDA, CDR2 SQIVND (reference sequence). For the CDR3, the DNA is TGTGCCAGTAGTGAACAGTATAGCAATCAGCCCCAGCATTTT. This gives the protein CASSEQYSNQPQHF.

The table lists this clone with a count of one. The chain's CDR3 is CASSQQVSHTEAFF. The CDR3 DNA reads as TGTGCCAGCAGCCAGCAAGTGAGCCACACTGAAGCTTTCTTT. The V gene is TRBV7-8, the J gene TRBJ1-1; D is undetermined. Germline values: CDR1 SGHVS, CDR2 FQNEAQ. CDR3 length equals 14 residues. V shed 5 bases and J shed 3 bases, with 13 bases lying between them.

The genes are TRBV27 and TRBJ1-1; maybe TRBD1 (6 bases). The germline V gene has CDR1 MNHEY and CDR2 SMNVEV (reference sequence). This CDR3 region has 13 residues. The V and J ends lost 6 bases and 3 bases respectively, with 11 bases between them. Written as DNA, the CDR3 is TGTGCCAGCAGCCGAAGGGGGTACACTGAAGCTTTCTTT. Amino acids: CASSRRGYTEAFF.

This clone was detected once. CDR3 nucleotide sequence: TGCGCCAGCCTGGGACACCCGAGTTCACCCCTCCACTTT. Its translation is CASLGHPSSPLHF. The genes are TRBV10-2 and TRBJ1-6, with TRBD1 as a possible D gene (6 bases). V dropped 8 bases and J dropped 9 bases, with 14 bases sitting between them. Germline CDR1 WSHSY, CDR2 SAAADI. There are 13 residues in the CDR3.

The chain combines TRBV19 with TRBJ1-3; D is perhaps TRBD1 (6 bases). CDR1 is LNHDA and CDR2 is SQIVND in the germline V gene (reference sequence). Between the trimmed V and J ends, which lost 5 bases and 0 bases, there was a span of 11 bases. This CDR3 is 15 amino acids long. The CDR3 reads CASSVQGISGNTIYF. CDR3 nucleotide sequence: TGTGCCAGTAGTGTCCAGGGGATCTCTGGAAACACCATATATTTT.

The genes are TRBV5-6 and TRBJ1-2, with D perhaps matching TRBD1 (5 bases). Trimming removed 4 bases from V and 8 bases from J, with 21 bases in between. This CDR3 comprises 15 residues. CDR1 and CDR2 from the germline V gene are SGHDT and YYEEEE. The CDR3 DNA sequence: TGTGCCAGCAGCCTTCGTGGGGTGCAGGGCTACGGCTACACCTTC. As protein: CASSLRGVQGYGYTF.

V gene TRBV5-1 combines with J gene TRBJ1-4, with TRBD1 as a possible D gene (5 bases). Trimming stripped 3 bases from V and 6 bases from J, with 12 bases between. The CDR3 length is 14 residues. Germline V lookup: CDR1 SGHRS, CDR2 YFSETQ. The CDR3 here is CASSWTGEDEKLFF. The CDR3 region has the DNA TGCGCCAGCAGCTGGACGGGGGAGGATGAAAAACTGTTTTTT.